The sequence of this T cell receptor (beta chain) was determined in a study of radiation and T cells in renal cell carcinoma. Study-wide results and limits: In blood, top tumor clones expanded by 2 weeks, shrinking by 4. Pretreatment tumor biopsies were lacking, so baseline clonotypes are unknown.

TCRdb's table, derived via immunoSEQ multiplex PCR, lists solely in-frame clones and lacks some. The sample consists of 140,000 or so clones, roughly 90% of them appearing once. The V segment lost 2 bases and the J segment 0 bases; nucleotides outside the gene matches: 3. Germline V gene lookup returns CDR1 MNHNY and CDR2 SVGAGI (reference sequence). The CDR3 is 16 amino acids. The time point: blood 4 weeks post-SBRT, at nephrectomy. The treatment here: 15 Gy SBRT to primary tumor, nephrectomy 4 weeks later. Nephrectomy followed 15 Gy stereotactic body radiation by 4 weeks. Clear cell pathology was present in this patient's renal cell carcinoma. Concerning this clone: Antigen unknown.

The chain employs TRBV6-6 and TRBJ2-3; 9 bases are shared with TRBD2. This clonotype originated in a woman aged 45-59 years with renal cell carcinoma. The material was blood, obtained from a patient whose treatment included radiotherapy and nephrectomy. The CDR3 here is CASSYSAGGSTDTQYF. The CDR3, as DNA: TGTGCCAGCAGTTACAGCGCGGGAGGGAGCACAGATACGCAGTATTTT.